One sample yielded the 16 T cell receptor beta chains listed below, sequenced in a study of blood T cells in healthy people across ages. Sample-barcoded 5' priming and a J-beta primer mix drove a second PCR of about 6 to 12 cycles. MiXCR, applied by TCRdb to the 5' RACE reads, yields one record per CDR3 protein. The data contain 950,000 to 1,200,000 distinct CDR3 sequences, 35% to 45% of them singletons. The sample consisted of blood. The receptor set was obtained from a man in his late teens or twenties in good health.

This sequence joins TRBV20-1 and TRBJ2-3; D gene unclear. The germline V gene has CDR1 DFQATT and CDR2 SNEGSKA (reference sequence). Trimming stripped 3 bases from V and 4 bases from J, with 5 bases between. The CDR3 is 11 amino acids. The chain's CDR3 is CSARSPDTQYF. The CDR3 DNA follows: TGCAGTGCTAGGAGCCCAGATACGCAGTATTTT.

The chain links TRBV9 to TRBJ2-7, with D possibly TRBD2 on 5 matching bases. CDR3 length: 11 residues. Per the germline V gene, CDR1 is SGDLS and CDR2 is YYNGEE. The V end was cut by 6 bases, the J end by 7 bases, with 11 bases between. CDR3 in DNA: TGTGCCAGCATGAGGGTCGATGAGCAGTACTTC. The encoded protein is CASMRVDEQYF.

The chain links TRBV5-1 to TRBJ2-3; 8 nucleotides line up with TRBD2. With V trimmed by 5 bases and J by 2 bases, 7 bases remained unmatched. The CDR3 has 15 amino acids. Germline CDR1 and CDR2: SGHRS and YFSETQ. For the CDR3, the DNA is TGCGCCAGCAGACAAGGACTAGCTTACACAGATACGCAGTATTTT. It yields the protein CASRQGLAYTDTQYF.

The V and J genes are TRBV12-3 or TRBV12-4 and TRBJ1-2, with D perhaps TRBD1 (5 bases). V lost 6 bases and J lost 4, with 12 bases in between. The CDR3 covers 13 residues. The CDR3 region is CASSQDTFYGYTF. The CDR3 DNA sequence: TGTGCCAGCAGCCAGGACACTTTCTATGGCTACACCTTC.

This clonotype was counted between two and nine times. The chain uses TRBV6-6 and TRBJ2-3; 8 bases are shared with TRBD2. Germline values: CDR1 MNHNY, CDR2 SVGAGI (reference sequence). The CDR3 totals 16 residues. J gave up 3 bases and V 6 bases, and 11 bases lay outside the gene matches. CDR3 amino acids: CASSSSGGGITDTQYF. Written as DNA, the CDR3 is TGTGCCAGCAGCTCGTCGGGGGGGGGGATAACAGATACGCAGTATTTT.

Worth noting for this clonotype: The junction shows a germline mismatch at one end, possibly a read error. As DNA, the CDR3 is TGCGCCAGCAACCAAGATCTCCAGGGCGGTCCAACTAATGAAAAACTGTTTTTT. This sequence encodes CASNQDLQGGPTNEKLFF. The chain links TRBV4-3 to TRBJ1-4, with D maybe TRBD1 (5 bases). The CDR3 is 18 residues long. Germline-derived CDR1 and CDR2 are LGHNA and YSLEER.

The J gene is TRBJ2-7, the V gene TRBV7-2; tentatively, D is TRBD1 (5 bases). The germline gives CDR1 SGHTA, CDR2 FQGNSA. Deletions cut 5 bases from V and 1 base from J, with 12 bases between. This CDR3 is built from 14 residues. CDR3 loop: CASSLNRKSYEQYV. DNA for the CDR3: TGTGCCAGCAGCCTGAACAGGAAATCCTACGAGCAGTACGTC.

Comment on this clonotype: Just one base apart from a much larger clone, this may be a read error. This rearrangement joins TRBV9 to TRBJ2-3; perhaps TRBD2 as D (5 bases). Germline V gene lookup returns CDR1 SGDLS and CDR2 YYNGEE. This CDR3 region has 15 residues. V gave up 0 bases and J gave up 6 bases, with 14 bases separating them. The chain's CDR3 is CASSVAANGVDTQYF. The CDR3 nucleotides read TGTGCCAGCAGCGTAGCGGCTAACGGGGTCGATACGCAGTATTTT.

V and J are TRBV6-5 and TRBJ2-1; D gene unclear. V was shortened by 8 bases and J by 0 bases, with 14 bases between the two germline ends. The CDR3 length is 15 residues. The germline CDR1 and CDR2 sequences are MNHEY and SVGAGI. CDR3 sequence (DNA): TGTGCCAGCTCCCTTCTAAAGAGCTCCTACAATGAGCAGTTCTTC. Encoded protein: CASSLLKSSYNEQFF.

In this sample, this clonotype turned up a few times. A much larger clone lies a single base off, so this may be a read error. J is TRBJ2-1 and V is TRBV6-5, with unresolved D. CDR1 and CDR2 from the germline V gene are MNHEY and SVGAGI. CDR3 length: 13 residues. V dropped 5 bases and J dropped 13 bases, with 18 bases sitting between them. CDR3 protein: CASSRDGTETQFF. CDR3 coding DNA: TGTGCCAGCAGTCGCGATGGAACGGAGACCCAGTTCTTC.

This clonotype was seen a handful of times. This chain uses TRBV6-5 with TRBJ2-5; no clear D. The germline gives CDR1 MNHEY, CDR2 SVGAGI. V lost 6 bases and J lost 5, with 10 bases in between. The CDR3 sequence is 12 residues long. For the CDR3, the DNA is TGTGCCAGCAGCCCCCCTGATGAGACCCAGTACTTC. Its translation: CASSPPDETQYF.

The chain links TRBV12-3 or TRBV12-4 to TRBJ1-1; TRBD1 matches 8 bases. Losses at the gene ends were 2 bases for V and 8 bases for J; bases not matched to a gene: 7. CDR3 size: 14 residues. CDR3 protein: CASSLFGRGPEAFF. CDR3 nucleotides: TGTGCCAGCAGTTTATTCGGCAGGGGGCCGGAAGCTTTCTTT.

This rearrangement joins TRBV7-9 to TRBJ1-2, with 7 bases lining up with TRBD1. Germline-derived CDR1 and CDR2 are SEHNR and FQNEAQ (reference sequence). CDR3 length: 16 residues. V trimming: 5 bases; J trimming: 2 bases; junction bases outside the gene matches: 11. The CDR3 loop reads CASSAGQSKLNYGYTF. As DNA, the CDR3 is TGTGCCAGCAGCGCGGGACAGAGCAAATTAAACTATGGCTACACCTTC.

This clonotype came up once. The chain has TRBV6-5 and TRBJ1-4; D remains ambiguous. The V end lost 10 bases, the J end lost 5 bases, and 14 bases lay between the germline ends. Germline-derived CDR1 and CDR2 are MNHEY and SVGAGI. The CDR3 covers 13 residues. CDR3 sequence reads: CATATARNEKLFF. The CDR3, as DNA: TGTGCCACCGCGACCGCTAGGAATGAAAAACTGTTTTTT.

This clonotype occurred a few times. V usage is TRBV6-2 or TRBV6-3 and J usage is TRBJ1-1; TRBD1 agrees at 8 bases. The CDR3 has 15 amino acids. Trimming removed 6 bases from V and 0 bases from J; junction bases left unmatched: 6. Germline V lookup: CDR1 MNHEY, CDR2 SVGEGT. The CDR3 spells CASRTGTGMNTEAFF. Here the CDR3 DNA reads TGTGCCAGCAGAACCGGGACAGGAATGAACACTGAAGCTTTCTTT.

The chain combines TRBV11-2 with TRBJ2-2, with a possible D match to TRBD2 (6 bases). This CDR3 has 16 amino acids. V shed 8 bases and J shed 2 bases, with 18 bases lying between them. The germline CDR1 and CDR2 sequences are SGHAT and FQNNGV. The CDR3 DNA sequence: TGTGCCAGCGGCCTTCGACGGGGGTTTAACACCGGGGAGCTGTTTTTT. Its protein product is CASGLRRGFNTGELFF.